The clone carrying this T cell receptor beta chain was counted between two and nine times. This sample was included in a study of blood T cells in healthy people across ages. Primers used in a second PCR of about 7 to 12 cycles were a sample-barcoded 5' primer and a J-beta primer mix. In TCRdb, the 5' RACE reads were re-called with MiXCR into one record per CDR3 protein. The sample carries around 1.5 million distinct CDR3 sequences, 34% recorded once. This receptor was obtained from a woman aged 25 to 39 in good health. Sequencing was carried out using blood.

Here the CDR3 reads CASRGISYEQYF. The CDR3 nucleotides are TGTGCCAGCAGAGGCATTTCCTACGAGCAGTACTTC. This chain connects TRBV6-1 to TRBJ2-7; D is unresolved. The ends were cut back, 6 bases at V and 1 base at J, with 7 bases in the middle. CDR3 length: 12 residues. In germline, CDR1 is MNHNS, CDR2 SASEGT.